The following is a TCR beta chain sequence with its context. Its antigen is unknown. Cells designated naive CD8 were CD45RO-negative and were positively selected for CCR7, with terminally differentiated effector memory CD45RA+ cells excluded. The sample originates from a study of shared clonotypes between healthy human individuals. The study's findings and limits: What limited the represented genetic and exposure-history diversity was the small number of donors.

Some clones are missing from TCRdb's copy, which holds only in-frame ones; the method was immunoSEQ multiplex PCR. The data hold approximately 600,000 clones, with about 95% observed a single time. This sequence originates from a woman in her 30s in good health. Material for sequencing was naive CD8+ T cells sorted from blood.

The CDR3 region is CASSTDVPSYEQYF. The CDR3 coding sequence is TGTGCCAGCAGCACCGACGTACCCTCCTACGAGCAGTACTTC. The chain couples TRBV7-8 to TRBJ2-7; D not resolved. The germline V gene encodes CDR1 SGHVS and CDR2 FQNEAQ. The CDR3 is 14 residues long. The germline V and J ends were trimmed by 5 bases and 0 bases, with 11 bases remaining between them.